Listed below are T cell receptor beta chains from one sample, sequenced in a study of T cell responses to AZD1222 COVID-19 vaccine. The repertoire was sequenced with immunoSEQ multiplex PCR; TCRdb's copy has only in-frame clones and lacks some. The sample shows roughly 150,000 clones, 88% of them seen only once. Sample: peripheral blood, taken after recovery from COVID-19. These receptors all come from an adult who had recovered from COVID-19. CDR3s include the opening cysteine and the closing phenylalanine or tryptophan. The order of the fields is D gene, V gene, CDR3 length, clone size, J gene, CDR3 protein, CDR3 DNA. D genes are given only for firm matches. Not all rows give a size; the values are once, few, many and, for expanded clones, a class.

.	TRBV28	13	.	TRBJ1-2	CASSSTVDYGYTF	TGTGCCAGCAGTTCTACAGTGGACTATGGCTACACCTTC
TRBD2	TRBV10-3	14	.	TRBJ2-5	CAIRGSGSQETQYF	TGTGCCATCAGGGGAAGCGGGAGTCAAGAGACCCAGTACTTC
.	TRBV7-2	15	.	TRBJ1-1	CASSSRRGVRTEAFF	TGTGCCAGCAGCTCAAGGAGGGGGGTTCGCACTGAAGCTTTCTTT
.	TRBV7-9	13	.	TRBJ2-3	CASSSRVGDTQYF	TGTGCCAGCAGCTCCCGGGTCGGAGATACGCAGTATTTT
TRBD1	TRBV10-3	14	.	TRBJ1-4	CASTGGGTNEKLFF	TGTGCCAGTACAGGGGGCGGAACTAATGAAAAACTGTTTTTT
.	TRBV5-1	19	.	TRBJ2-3	CASSLGIGPGPLSTDTQYF	TGCGCCAGCAGCTTGGGAATTGGACCGGGACCCCTGAGCACAGATACGCAGTATTTT
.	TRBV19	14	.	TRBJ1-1	CASQRSTRGTEAFF	TGTGCCAGTCAGAGGAGTACCCGAGGAACTGAAGCTTTCTTT
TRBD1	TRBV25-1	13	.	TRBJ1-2	CASTTGGRNGYTF	TGTGCCAGCACAACAGGGGGGAGAAATGGCTACACCTTC
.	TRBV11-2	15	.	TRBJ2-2	CASSLWRENTGELFF	TGTGCCAGCAGCTTATGGCGGGAAAACACCGGGGAGCTGTTTTTT
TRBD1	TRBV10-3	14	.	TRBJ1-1	CASAGQSSNTEAFF	TGTGCCAGCGCGGGACAGTCAAGCAACACTGAAGCTTTCTTT
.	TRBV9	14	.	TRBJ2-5	CASSPQQGGETQYF	TGTGCCAGCAGCCCACAACAGGGAGGAGAGACCCAGTACTTC
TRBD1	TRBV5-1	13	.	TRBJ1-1	CASSLGQGGEAFF	TGCGCCAGCAGCCTTGGACAGGGTGGTGAAGCTTTCTTT
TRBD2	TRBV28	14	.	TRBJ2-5	CASSPLGLQETQYF	TGTGCCAGCAGTCCCCTGGGACTACAAGAGACCCAGTACTTC
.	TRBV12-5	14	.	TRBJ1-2	CASGLGAHPYGYTF	TGTGCTAGTGGTTTGGGGGCACACCCCTATGGCTACACCTTC
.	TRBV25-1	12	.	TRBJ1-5	CASSSHGQPQHF	TGTGCCAGCAGTTCGCATGGACAGCCCCAGCATTTT
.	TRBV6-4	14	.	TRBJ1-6	CASSNEGYNSPLHF	TGTGCCAGCAGCAACGAGGGGTATAATTCACCCCTCCACTTT
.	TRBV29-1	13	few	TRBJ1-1	CSVEDGGRREAFF	TGCAGCGTTGAGGACGGGGGGCGCCGAGAAGCTTTCTTT
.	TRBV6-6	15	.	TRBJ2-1	CASRGKGSSYNEQFF	TGTGCCAGCAGGGGGAAGGGGAGCTCCTACAATGAGCAGTTCTTC
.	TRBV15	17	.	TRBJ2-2	CATSSGGWTGGTGELFF	TGTGCCACCAGCAGCGGGGGGTGGACAGGCGGCACCGGGGAGCTGTTTTTT
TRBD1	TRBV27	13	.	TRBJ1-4	CASTGGVYEKLFF	TGTGCCAGCACAGGGGGAGTTTACGAAAAACTGTTTTTT
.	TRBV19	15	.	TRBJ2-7	CASSIRVGGSYEQYF	TGTGCCAGTAGTATAAGGGTTGGCGGTTCCTACGAGCAGTACTTC
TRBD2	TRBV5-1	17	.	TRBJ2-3	CASSSGLAGGLADTQYF	TGCGCCAGCAGCTCGGGACTAGCGGGAGGGCTCGCAGATACGCAGTATTTT
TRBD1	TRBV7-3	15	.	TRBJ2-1	CASSTGGGGGNEQFF	TGTGCCAGCAGCACAGGGGGTGGGGGAGGCAATGAGCAGTTCTTC
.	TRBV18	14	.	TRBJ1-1	CASSLRDILTEAFF	TGTGCCAGCTCACTGCGGGACATATTAACTGAAGCTTTCTTT
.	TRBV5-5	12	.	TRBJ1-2	CASSITREGYTF	TGTGCCAGCAGCATAACCAGGGAAGGCTACACCTTC
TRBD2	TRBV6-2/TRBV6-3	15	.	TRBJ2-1	CASSYSRTRNNEQFF	TGTGCCAGCAGTTACTCCCGGACTAGGAACAATGAGCAGTTCTTC
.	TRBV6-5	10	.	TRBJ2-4	CASSAYRMYF	TGTGCCAGCAGCGCCTACAGAATGTACTTC
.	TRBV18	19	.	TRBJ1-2	CASSPTQGRSGLTDYGYTF	TGTGCCAGCTCACCGACCCAAGGGCGTTCAGGGCTCACCGATTATGGCTACACCTTC
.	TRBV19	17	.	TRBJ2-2	CASSTLRQSVAGGELFF	TGTGCCAGTAGTACCCTCAGACAGTCAGTGGCTGGCGGGGAGCTGTTTTTT